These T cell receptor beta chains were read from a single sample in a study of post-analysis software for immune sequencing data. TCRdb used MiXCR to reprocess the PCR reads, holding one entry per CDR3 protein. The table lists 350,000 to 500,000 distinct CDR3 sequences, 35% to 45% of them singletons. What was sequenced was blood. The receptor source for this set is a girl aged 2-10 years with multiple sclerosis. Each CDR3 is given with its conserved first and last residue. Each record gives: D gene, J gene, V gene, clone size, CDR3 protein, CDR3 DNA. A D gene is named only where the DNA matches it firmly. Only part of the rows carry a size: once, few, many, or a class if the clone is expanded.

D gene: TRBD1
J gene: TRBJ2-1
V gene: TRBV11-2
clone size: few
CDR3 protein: CASSSGRGQGGNEQFF
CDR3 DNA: TGTGCCAGCAGCTCCGGTAGAGGACAGGGCGGGAATGAGCAGTTCTTC

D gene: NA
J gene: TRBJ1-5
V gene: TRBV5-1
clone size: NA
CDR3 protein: CANSHGRNQPQHF
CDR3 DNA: TGCGCCAACAGCCACGGACGCAATCAGCCCCAGCATTTT

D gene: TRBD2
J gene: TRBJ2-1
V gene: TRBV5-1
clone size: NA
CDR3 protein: CASSSGTSGRALYNEQFF
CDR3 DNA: TGCGCCAGCAGCTCCGGGACTAGCGGGAGGGCCTTGTACAATGAGCAGTTCTTC

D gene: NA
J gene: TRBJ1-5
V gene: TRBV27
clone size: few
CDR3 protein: CASSFGGSGQPQHF
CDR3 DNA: TGTGCCAGCAGTTTTGGGGGGAGTGGACAGCCCCAGCATTTT

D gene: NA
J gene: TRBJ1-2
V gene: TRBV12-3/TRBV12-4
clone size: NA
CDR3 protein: CVSSPGADYSYTF
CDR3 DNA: TGTGTCAGCAGTCCGGGAGCTGATTATAGCTACACCTTC

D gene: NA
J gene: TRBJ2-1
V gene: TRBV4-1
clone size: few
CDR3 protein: CASSQRVPGSYNEQFF
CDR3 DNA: TGCGCCAGCAGCCAACGGGTACCAGGGTCCTACAATGAGCAGTTCTTC

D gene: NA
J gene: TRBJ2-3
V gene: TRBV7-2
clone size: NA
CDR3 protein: CASSLVGRPPDTQYF
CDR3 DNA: TGTGCCAGCAGCTTAGTAGGCAGGCCCCCAGATACGCAGTATTTT

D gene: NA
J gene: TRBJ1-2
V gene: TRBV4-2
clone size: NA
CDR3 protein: CASSQTDIYGYTF
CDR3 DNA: TGTGCCAGCAGCCAGACAGATATCTATGGCTACACCTTC

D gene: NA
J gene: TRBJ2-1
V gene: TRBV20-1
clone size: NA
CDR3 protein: CRGGGTSSYNEQFF
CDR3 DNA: TGCAGGGGGGGCGGCACGAGCTCCTACAATGAGCAGTTCTTC

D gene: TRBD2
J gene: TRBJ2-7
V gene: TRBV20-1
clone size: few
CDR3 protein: CSARDGLAGGSLSYEQYF
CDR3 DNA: TGCAGTGCTAGAGATGGACTAGCGGGAGGGTCATTATCCTACGAGCAGTACTTC

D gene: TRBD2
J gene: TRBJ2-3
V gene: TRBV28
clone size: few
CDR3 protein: CASRLAGGQSDTQYF
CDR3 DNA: TGTGCCAGCAGACTAGCGGGGGGGCAGTCAGATACGCAGTATTTT

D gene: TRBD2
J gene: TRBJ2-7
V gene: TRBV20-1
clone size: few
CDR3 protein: CSASTIQRTRKNYEQYF
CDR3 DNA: TGCAGTGCTAGTACTATCCAACGGACTAGAAAGAATTACGAGCAGTACTTC

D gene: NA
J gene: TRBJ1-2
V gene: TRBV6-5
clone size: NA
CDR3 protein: CAGRGSRVIYGYTF
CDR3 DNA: TGTGCCGGCAGGGGAAGCAGGGTAATCTATGGCTACACCTTC

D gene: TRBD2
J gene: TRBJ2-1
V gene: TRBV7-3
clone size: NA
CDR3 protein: CASSFRSGGAVEQFF
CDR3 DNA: TGTGCCAGCAGTTTCCGAAGCGGGGGGGCAGTTGAGCAGTTCTTC

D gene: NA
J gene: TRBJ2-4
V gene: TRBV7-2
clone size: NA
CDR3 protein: CVSSFTLGTKNIQYF
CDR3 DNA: TGTGTCAGCAGCTTCACCTTGGGTACCAAAAACATTCAGTACTTC

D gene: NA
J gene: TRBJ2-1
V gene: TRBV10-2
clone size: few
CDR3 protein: CASLSVSNEQFF
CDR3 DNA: TGCGCCAGCCTCTCGGTGTCCAATGAGCAGTTCTTC

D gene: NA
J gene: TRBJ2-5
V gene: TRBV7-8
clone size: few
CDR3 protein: CASSRYQLEETQYF
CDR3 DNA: TGTGCCAGCAGCCGGTATCAGCTTGAAGAGACCCAGTACTTC

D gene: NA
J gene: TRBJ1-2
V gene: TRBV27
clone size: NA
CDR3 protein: CASSPQGPLNYGYTF
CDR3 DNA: TGTGCCAGCAGTCCACAGGGCCCGTTAAACTATGGCTACACCTTC

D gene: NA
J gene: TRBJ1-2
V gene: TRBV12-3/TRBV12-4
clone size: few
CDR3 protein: CASRGRRGYTF
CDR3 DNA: TGTGCCAGCAGGGGCAGGAGGGGCTACACCTTC

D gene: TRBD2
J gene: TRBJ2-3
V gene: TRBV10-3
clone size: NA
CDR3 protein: CATTSGASDTQYF
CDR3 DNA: TGTGCCACCACTAGCGGGGCTTCAGATACGCAGTATTTT

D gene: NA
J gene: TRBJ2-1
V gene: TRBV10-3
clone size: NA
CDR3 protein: CAISGGPSYNEQFF
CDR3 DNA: TGTGCCATCAGTGGGGGCCCGTCGTACAATGAGCAGTTCTTC

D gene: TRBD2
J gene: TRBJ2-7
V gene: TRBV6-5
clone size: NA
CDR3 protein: CASTPPGGRGYEQYF
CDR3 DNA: TGTGCCAGCACCCCACCGGGGGGACGAGGTTACGAGCAGTACTTC

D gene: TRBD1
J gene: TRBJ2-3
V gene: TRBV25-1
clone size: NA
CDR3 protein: CASRAGQGGPDTQYF
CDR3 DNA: TGTGCCAGCAGGGCTGGACAGGGAGGCCCAGATACGCAGTATTTT

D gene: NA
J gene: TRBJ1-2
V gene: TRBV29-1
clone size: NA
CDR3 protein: CSVEEAWDIINYGYTF
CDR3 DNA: TGCAGCGTTGAAGAAGCGTGGGACATAATAAACTATGGCTACACCTTC

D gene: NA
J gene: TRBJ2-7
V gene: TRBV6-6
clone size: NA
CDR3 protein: CASRRAGQFKSYEQYF
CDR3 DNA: TGTGCCAGCAGGAGGGCGGGACAGTTTAAGTCCTACGAGCAGTACTTC

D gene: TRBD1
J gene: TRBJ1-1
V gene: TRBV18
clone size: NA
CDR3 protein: CASSPDRGGVEAFF
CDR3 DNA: TGTGCCAGCTCACCCGACAGGGGGGGTGTTGAAGCTTTCTTT

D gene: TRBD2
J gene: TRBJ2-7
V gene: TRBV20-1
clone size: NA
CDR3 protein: CSASSSGSFYEQYF
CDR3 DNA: TGCAGTGCTAGCTCTAGCGGGAGTTTCTACGAGCAGTACTTC

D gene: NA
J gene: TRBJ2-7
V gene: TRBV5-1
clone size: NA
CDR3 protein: CASSLGRGATDEQYF
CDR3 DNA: TGCGCCAGCAGCTTGGGCAGGGGGGCGACAGACGAGCAGTACTTC

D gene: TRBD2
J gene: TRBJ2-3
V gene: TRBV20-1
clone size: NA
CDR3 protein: CSARIAGGGTDTQYF
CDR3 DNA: TGCAGTGCGAGAATAGCGGGGGGGGGCACAGATACGCAGTATTTT

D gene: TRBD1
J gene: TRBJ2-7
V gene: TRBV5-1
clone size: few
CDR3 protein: CASSFWTGGDEQYF
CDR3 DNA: TGCGCCAGCAGCTTTTGGACAGGGGGGGACGAGCAGTACTTC

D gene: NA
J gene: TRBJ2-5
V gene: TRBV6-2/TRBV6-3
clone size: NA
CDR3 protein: CASSYTRLNQETQYF
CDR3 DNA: TGTGCCAGCAGTTACACCCGACTGAACCAAGAGACCCAGTACTTC

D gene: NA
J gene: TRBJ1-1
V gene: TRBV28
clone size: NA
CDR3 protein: CASNSPTGVNTEAFF
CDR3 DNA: TGTGCCAGCAATTCCCCGACAGGTGTGAACACTGAAGCTTTCTTT

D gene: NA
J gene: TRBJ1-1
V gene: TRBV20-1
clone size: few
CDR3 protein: CSAQRDGNTEAFF
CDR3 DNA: TGCAGTGCGCAAAGGGACGGGAACACTGAAGCTTTCTTT

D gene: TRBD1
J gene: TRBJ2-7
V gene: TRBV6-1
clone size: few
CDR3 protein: CASRLRDSINEQYF
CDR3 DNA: TGTGCCAGCAGGCTTCGGGACAGTATCAACGAGCAGTACTTC

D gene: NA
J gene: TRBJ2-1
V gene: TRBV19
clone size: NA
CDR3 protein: CASSSRSTYNEQFF
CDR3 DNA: TGTGCCAGTAGTTCCAGATCTACTTACAATGAGCAGTTCTTC

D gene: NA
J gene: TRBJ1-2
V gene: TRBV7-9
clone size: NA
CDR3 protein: CASSDAGDYYGYTF
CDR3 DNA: TGTGCCAGCAGCGATGCGGGGGATTACTATGGCTACACCTTC

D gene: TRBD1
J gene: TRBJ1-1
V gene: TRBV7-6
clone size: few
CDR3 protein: CASSSGTGMGAFF
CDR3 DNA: TGTGCCAGCAGCTCCGGGACAGGGATGGGAGCTTTCTTT

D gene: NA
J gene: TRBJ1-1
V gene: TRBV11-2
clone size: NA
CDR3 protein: CASSLITAMNTEAFF
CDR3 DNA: TGTGCCAGCAGCTTGATTACAGCGATGAACACTGAAGCTTTCTTT

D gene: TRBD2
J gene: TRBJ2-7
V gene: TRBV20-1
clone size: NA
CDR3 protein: CSAYNGLAGVSAYEQYF
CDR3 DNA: TGCAGTGCTTACAATGGACTAGCGGGGGTTTCCGCCTACGAGCAGTACTTC

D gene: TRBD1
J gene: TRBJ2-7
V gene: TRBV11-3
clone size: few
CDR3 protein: CASSSRTGSHEQYF
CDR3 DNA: TGTGCCAGCAGCTCTCGGACAGGGAGCCACGAGCAGTACTTC

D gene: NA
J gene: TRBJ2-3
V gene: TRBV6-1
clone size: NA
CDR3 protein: CASRQGTDTQYF
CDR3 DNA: TGTGCCAGCAGGCAGGGGACAGATACGCAGTATTTT

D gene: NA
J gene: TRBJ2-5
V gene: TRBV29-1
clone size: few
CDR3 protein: CSVDGPLVAGERQETQYF
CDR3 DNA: TGCAGCGTTGACGGACCCCTCGTGGCAGGGGAGCGCCAAGAGACCCAGTACTTC

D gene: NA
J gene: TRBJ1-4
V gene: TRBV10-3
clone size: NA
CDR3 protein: CAISEMNEKLFF
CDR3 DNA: TGTGCCATCAGTGAGATGAATGAAAAACTGTTTTTT

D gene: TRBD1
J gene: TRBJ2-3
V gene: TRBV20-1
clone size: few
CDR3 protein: CSAAGQGGTQYF
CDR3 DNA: TGCAGTGCCGCCGGACAGGGTGGTACGCAGTATTTT

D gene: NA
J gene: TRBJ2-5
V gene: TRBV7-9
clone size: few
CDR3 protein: CASSSDLFTGTKETQYF
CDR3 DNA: TGTGCCAGCAGCTCTGATCTCTTTACGGGGACAAAAGAGACCCAGTACTTC

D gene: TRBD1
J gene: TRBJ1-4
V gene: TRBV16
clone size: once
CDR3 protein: CASSQPWDSTNEKLFF
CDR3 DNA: TGTGCCAGCAGCCAACCCTGGGACAGCACAAATGAAAAACTGTTTTTT

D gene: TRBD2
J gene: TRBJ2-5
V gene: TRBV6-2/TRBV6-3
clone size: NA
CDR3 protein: CASSYVSGRDVETQYF
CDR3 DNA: TGTGCCAGCAGTTACGTGAGCGGGAGGGATGTAGAGACCCAGTACTTC

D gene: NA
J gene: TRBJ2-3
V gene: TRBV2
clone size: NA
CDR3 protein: CASIPRQGGTDTQYF
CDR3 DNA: TGTGCCAGCATCCCCAGGCAGGGGGGAACAGATACGCAGTATTTT

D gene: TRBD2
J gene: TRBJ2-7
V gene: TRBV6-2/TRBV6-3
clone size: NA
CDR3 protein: CASRGRTRRYEQYF
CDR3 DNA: TGTGCCAGCAGAGGACGGACTAGACGATACGAGCAGTACTTC

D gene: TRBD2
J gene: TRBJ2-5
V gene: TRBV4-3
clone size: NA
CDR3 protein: CASSQGWWEGRDEQYF
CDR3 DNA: TGCGCCAGCAGCCAAGGCTGGTGGGAGGGCCGGGATGAGCAGTACTTC